These 17 T cell receptor beta chains originate from one sample sequenced in a study of shared clonotypes between healthy human individuals. Repertoires were generated with immunoSEQ multiplex PCR, while TCRdb's copy carries only in-frame clones and drops some. The repertoire holds 1.6 million or so clones, with more than 95% as singletons. Specimen: naive CD4+ T cells sorted from blood. Specified subset: CD45RA+ positively selected. The receptor source for this set is a man under 40 in good health.

The genes are TRBV11-3 and TRBJ2-7, with 12 bases that match TRBD2. Trimming at V came to 1 base and at J to 5 bases, leaving 0 bases not matched to a gene. The germline gives CDR1 SGHNT, CDR2 YENEEA. The CDR3 consists of 14 residues. The CDR3 bases are TGTGCCAGCAGCTTAGGACTAGCGGGAGACGAGCAGTACTTC. Its translation is CASSLGLAGDEQYF.

This chain connects TRBV25-1 to TRBJ2-3; D uncertain. The V and J ends lost 4 bases and 1 base respectively, with 9 bases between them. The CDR3 is 14 amino acids. The germline V gene has CDR1 MGHDK and CDR2 SYGVNS. The CDR3 reads CASSATRRTDTQYF. The CDR3 nucleotides are TGTGCCAGCAGTGCGACCAGGCGCACAGATACGCAGTATTTT.

The CDR3 reads CAWSPGTGDTQYF. CDR3 DNA: TGTGCCTGGTCCCCGGGCACCGGCGATACGCAGTATTTT. The rearrangement uses TRBV30 and TRBJ2-3, with D hard to call. Trimming removed 5 bases at V and 6 bases at J, with 15 bases between. Germline values: CDR1 GTSNPN, CDR2 SVGIG (reference sequence). The CDR3 has 13 residues. Supplemented by reference TRBV30 and TRBJ2-3, the full variable domain reads SQTIHQWPATLVQPVGSPLSLECTVEGTSNPNLYWYRQAAGRGLQLLFYSVGIGQISSEVPQNLSASRPQDRQFILSSKKLLLSDSGFYLCAWSPGTGDTQYFGPGTRLTVL.

This clone was seen just once. This chain's CDR3 is CAGQGVYNEQFF. DNA of the CDR3: TGTGCCGGCCAGGGGGTTTACAATGAGCAGTTCTTC. This sequence joins TRBV6-1 and TRBJ2-1; 7 nucleotides line up with TRBD1. V shed 11 bases, J shed 4 bases, and the junction held 5 bases outside the gene matches. CDR1 and CDR2 from the germline V gene are MNHNS and SASEGT. The CDR3 is made up of 12 amino acids.

The V and J genes are TRBV6-1 and TRBJ1-2; D is ambiguous. This CDR3 spans 12 amino acids. Germline V gives CDR1 MNHNS, CDR2 SASEGT. Trimming cost V 6 bases and J 5 bases, with 10 bases left between them. This CDR3 is CASRPGEYGYTF. The CDR3 bases are TGTGCCAGCAGGCCTGGGGAGTATGGCTACACCTTC.

Points on this clone: At one boundary the junction diverges from the germline segment, which might be a read error. This chain connects TRBV7-7 to TRBJ2-5; D is perhaps TRBD2 (5 bases). Germline CDR1 is SSHAT and CDR2 is FNYEAQ (reference sequence). The CDR3 covers 14 residues. Here the CDR3 DNA reads TGTGCTAGCAGCGATAAACATCGAGGGGAGACCCAGTACTTC. This encodes CASSDKHRGETQYF.

This chain joins TRBV7-9 and TRBJ2-5; D might be TRBD1 (6 bases). The CDR3 is made up of 14 amino acids. The germline V and J ends were trimmed by 5 bases and 4 bases, with 14 bases remaining between them. The V gene's germline CDR1 is SEHNR and CDR2 FQNEAQ (reference sequence). Here the CDR3 DNA reads TGTGCCAGCAGCAAACAGGGCCGCGGAGAGACCCAGTACTTC. The encoded protein is CASSKQGRGETQYF. The full variable domain, with the rest looked up from reference TRBV7-9 and TRBJ2-5, is DTGVSQNPRHKITKRGQNVTFRCDPISEHNRLYWYRQTLGQGPEFLTYFQNEAQLEKSRLLSDRFSAERPKGSFSTLEIQRTEQGDSAMYLCASSKQGRGETQYFGPGTRLLVL.

The chain is built from TRBV9 and TRBJ2-1; possibly TRBD1 for D (5 bases). This CDR3 contains 16 residues. Germline V gives CDR1 SGDLS, CDR2 YYNGEE. V lost 2 bases and J 8 bases, leaving 20 bases between the germline ends. CDR3 sequence: CASSVWGMGKAYEQFF. The CDR3 nucleotides read TGTGCCAGCAGCGTTTGGGGCATGGGAAAGGCCTATGAGCAGTTCTTC.

The gene calls are TRBV2 and TRBJ2-5; D possibly corresponds to TRBD2 (6 bases). Trimming stripped 3 bases from V and 1 base from J, with 9 bases between. CDR1 and CDR2 (germline): SNHLY, FYNNEI. The CDR3 length is 14 residues. Written as DNA, the CDR3 is TGTGCCAGCAGTGAGACTAGTCCCCAAGAGACCCAGTACTTC. Protein: CASSETSPQETQYF.

This sequence joins TRBV2 and TRBJ1-4; no definite D call. The CDR3 consists of 17 residues. The V and J ends lost 4 bases and 7 bases respectively, with 22 bases between them. The germline gives CDR1 SNHLY, CDR2 FYNNEI. CDR3 sequence (DNA): TGTGCCAGCAGTGTTCCACCCGGAGGGTCCTTTAGTGAAAAACTGTTTTTT. Translation gives CASSVPPGGSFSEKLFF.

This clone was counted once. The rearrangement uses TRBV5-1 and TRBJ1-2, with TRBD1 as a possible D gene (6 bases). V lost 5 bases and J 8 bases, leaving 16 bases between the germline ends. CDR3 size: 13 residues. Germline V gene lookup returns CDR1 SGHRS and CDR2 YFSETQ. The CDR3 spells CASRGDNLQGYTF. The CDR3 DNA is TGCGCCAGCAGGGGGGACAACCTGCAGGGCTACACCTTC.

The CDR3 coding sequence is TGTGCCAGCAGCTTGGGTCAGTCTGGGGCCAACGTCCTGACTTTC. Protein sequence: CASSLGQSGANVLTF. The chain combines TRBV5-4 with TRBJ2-6; no reliable D call. CDR3 size: 15 residues. Germline CDR1 is SGHNT and CDR2 is YYREEE (reference sequence). Trimming left V 0 bases short and J 1 base short, with 5 bases between.

This chain joins TRBV5-4 and TRBJ2-7; D is ambiguous. Deletions cut 4 bases from V and 7 bases from J, with 18 bases between. The CDR3 extends over 14 amino acids. Germline-derived CDR1 and CDR2 are SGHNT and YYREEE (reference sequence). Written as DNA, the CDR3 is TGTGCCAGCAGCCCAAGTCTGAGAAAAGGGGAGCAGTACTTC. Protein: CASSPSLRKGEQYF.

The chain links TRBV14 to TRBJ2-7; D tentatively fits TRBD1 or TRBD2 (5 bases each). The germline V gene has CDR1 SGHDN and CDR2 FVKESK. The CDR3 length is 12 residues. The V end lost 1 base, the J end lost 6 bases, and 7 bases lay between the germline ends. The CDR3 coding sequence is TGTGCCAGCAGCCAAGGAGGGGCCGAGCAGTACTTC. It translates to CASSQGGAEQYF.

The chain links TRBV6-1 to TRBJ2-7; TRBD2 agrees at 7 bases. The CDR3 has 16 amino acids. J lost 1 base, V lost 4 bases, and 10 bases had no gene match. The germline gives CDR1 MNHNS, CDR2 SASEGT. In DNA, the CDR3 is TGTGCCAGCAGTGCCCTTCCGGCGGGAGCTTCCTACGAGCAGTACTTC. Protein product: CASSALPAGASYEQYF.

This sequence joins TRBV20-1 and TRBJ2-3; a weak D match, TRBD1 (6 bases). V was clipped by 8 bases and J by 5 bases, with 11 bases between them. CDR3 length equals 11 residues. Germline V lookup: CDR1 DFQATT, CDR2 SNEGSKA (reference sequence). CDR3 in DNA: TGCAGTCAGGGGAGCGGAGATACGCAGTATTTT. Its translation is CSQGSGDTQYF.

The CDR3 loop reads CASRGEFYDEQYF. The CDR3 DNA sequence: TGTGCCAGCAGGGGTGAATTCTACGACGAGCAGTACTTC. The V and J genes are TRBV2 and TRBJ2-7; D remains ambiguous. From germline, CDR1 is SNHLY and CDR2 FYNNEI. Trimming stripped 6 bases from V and 5 bases from J, with 14 bases between. The CDR3 is 13 amino acids.